This T cell receptor beta chain was retrieved from a study of shared clonotypes between healthy human individuals. Study at large: Every donor yielded three CD4 naive, three CD4 memory, two CD8 naive and one CD8 memory plate. Regarding the study as a whole: Naive subsets generally had larger estimated richness than memory subsets.

Concerning this clone itself: No antigen is known for it.

Assay: immunoSEQ multiplex PCR; the TCRdb copy retains only in-frame clones and omits some. Seen here are 630,000 or so clones, roughly 98% observed once, and the top ten hold 0.3%. The CDR3 is 17 amino acids. Trimming took 5 bases from V and 3 from J, leaving 22 bases between them. From germline, CDR1 is SEHNR and CDR2 FQNEAQ (reference sequence). Naive-designated CD8 cells lacked CD45RO, were positively enriched for CCR7, and omitted terminally differentiated effector memory CD45RA+ cells. Sequenced sample: naive CD8+ T cells sorted from blood. The source is a man aged 30 to 39 in good health. The chain links TRBV7-9 to TRBJ1-1; D might be TRBD1 (5 bases). The CDR3 spells CASSRMTVTPEDTEAFF. In DNA form, the CDR3 reads TGTGCCAGCAGCCGGATGACAGTTACCCCCGAGGACACTGAAGCTTTCTTT.